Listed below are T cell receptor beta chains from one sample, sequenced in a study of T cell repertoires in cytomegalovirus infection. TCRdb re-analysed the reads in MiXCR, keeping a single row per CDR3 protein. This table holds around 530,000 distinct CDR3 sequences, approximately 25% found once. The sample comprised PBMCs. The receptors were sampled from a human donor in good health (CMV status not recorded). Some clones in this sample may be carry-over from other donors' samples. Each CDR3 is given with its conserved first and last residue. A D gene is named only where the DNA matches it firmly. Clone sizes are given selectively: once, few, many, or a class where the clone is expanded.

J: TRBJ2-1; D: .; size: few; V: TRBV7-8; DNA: TGTGCCAGCAGCTTAGCCCGATTTGGCAATGAGCAGTTCTTC; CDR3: CASSLARFGNEQFF
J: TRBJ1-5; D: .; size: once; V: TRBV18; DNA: TGTGCCAGCTCACCCCAGAACAATCAGCCCCAGCATTTT; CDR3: CASSPQNNQPQHF
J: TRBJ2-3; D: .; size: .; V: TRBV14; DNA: TGTGCCAGCAGCCCGTACTCGTACCCGGAGAGCACAGATACGCAGTATTTT; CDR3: CASSPYSYPESTDTQYF
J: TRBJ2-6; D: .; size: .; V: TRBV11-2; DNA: TGTGCCAGCAGCTTCAGGCGCGGAAACCCTGGGGCCAACGTCCTGACTTTC; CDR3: CASSFRRGNPGANVLTF
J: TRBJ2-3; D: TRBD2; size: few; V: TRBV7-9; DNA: TGTGCCAGCAGCCCGACTAGCGGGAAATCCCCAGATACGCAGTATTTT; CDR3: CASSPTSGKSPDTQYF
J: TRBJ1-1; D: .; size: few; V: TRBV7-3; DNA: TGTGCCAGCAGCCCACAGGGTTCCAACACTGAAGCTTTCTTT; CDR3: CASSPQGSNTEAFF
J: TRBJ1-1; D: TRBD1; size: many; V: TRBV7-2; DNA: TGTGCCAGCAGCTTAACAGGGGGCGCAGGCACTGAAGCTTTCTTT; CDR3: CASSLTGGAGTEAFF
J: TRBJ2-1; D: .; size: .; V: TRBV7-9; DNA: TGTGCCAGCAGCCCGAAGGGGAAGAATGAGCAGTTCTTC; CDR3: CASSPKGKNEQFF
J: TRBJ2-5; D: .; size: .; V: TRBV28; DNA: TGTGCCAGCAGACGGGACGGCCAAGAGACCCAGTACTTC; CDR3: CASRRDGQETQYF
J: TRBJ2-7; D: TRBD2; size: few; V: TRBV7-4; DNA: TGTGCCAGCAACTCCACCGGGGGGAGATCCTACGAGCAGTACTTC; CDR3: CASNSTGGRSYEQYF
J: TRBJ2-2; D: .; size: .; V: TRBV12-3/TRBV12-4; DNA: TGTGCCAGCACCATGGGAGGAACCGGGGAGCTGTTTTTT; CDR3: CASTMGGTGELFF
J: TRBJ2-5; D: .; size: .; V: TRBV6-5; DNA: TGTGCCAGCAGTTACCTTCAGGCGGCAGCCCAAGAGACCCAGTACTTC; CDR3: CASSYLQAAAQETQYF
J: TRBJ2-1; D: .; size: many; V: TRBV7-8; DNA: TGTGCCAGCAGCTTTCGGGCTAGTTATGGTTCGTCGGGGAACAATGAGCAGTTCTTC; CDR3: CASSFRASYGSSGNNEQFF